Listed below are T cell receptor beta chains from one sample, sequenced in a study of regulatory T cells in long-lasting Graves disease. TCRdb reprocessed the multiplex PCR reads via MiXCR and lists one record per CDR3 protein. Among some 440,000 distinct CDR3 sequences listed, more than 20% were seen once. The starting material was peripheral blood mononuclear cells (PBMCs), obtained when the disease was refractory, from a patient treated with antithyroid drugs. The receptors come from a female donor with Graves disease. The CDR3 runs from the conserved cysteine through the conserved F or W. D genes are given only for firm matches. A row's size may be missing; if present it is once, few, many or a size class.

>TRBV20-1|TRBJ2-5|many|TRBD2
CSAHRELAGIQETQYF
TGCAGTGCTCACCGAGAACTAGCGGGGATCCAAGAGACCCAGTACTTC
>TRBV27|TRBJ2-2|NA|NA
CASRGLASDTGELFF
TGTGCCAGCAGAGGATTGGCTAGCGATACCGGGGAGCTGTTTTTT
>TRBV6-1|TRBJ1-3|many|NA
CASNLRQSSGNTIYF
TGTGCCAGCAATCTAAGGCAGAGCTCTGGAAACACCATATATTTT
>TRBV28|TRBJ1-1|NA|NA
CASSTLTNTEAFF
TGTGCCAGCAGTACCCTCACGAACACTGAAGCTTTCTTT
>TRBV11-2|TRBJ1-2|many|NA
CASSSWTVDF
TGTGCCAGCAGCTCATGGACAGTTGACTTC
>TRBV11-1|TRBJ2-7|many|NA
CASSTGSSYEQYF
TGTGCCAGCTCTACTGGGAGCTCCTACGAGCAGTACTTC
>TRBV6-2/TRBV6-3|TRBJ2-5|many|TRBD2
CASSYVGGRETQYF
TGTGCCAGCAGTTACGTTGGCGGGAGAGAGACCCAGTACTTC
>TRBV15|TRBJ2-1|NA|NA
CATSGGARDEQFF
TGTGCCACCAGCGGAGGAGCGAGGGATGAGCAGTTCTTC
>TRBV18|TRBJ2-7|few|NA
CASSHTLSRTLYEQYF
TGTGCCAGCTCACACACCTTGTCCAGGACCCTCTACGAGCAGTACTTC
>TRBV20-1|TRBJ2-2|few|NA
CSAEPSGSNTGELFF
TGCAGTGCAGAACCTTCTGGGTCGAACACCGGGGAGCTGTTTTTT
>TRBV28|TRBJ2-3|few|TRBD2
CASSLLAGDQADTQYF
TGTGCCAGCAGTTTATTAGCGGGAGATCAGGCGGATACGCAGTATTTT
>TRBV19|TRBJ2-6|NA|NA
CASSRRTMPSFGANVLTF
TGTGCCAGTAGTAGAAGGACTATGCCCTCCTTTGGGGCCAACGTCCTGACTTTC
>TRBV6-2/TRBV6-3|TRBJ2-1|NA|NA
CASSYSSGKRYNEQFF
TGTGCCAGCAGTTACTCGTCGGGAAAGAGGTACAATGAGCAGTTCTTC
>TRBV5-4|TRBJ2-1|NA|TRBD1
CASSLDRDRVLFF
TGTGCCAGCAGCTTAGACCGGGACAGGGTCCTGTTCTTC
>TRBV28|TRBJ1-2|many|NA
CAGITGKGGYTF
TGTGCCGGCATCACAGGGAAAGGTGGCTACACCTTC
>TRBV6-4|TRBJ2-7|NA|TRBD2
CASSDSTSGSYEQYF
TGTGCCAGCAGTGACTCAACTAGCGGTTCCTACGAGCAGTACTTC
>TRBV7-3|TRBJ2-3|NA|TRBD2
CASSLRSGRALDTQYF
TGTGCCAGCAGCTTACGTAGCGGGAGGGCCCTAGATACGCAGTATTTT
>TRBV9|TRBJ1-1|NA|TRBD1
CASGPGGTTEAFF
TGTGCCAGCGGACCAGGGGGCACGACTGAAGCTTTCTTT
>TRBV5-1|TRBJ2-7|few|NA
CASKEGPGTRAYEQYF
TGCGCCAGCAAGGAGGGTCCGGGCACCCGGGCTTACGAGCAGTACTTC
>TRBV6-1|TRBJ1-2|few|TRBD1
CASSEATGDYGYTF
TGTGCCAGCAGTGAAGCCACAGGGGACTATGGCTACACCTTC
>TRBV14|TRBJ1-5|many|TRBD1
CASSHGQGGNQPQHF
TGTGCCAGCAGCCATGGACAGGGGGGCAATCAGCCCCAGCATTTT
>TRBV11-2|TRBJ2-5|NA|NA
CASSSFWGGLGLETQYF
TGTGCCAGCAGCTCATTTTGGGGGGGGCTTGGTTTGGAGACCCAGTACTTC
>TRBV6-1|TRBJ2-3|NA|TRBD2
CAAGGASNPDTQYF
TGTGCCGCCGGGGGGGCTTCTAACCCGGATACGCAGTATTTT
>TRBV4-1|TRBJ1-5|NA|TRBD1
CASSQGNGRGLRGQPQHF
TGCGCCAGCAGCCAGGGTAATGGAAGGGGGCTAAGGGGTCAGCCCCAGCATTTT
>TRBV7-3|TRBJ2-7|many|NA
CASSPVRGGEQYF
TGTGCCAGCAGCCCGGTCCGGGGAGGCGAGCAGTACTTC
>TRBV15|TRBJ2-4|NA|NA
CATSRVASSVGIQYF
TGTGCCACCAGCAGAGTCGCGAGTAGCGTGGGCATTCAGTACTTC
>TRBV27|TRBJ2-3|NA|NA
CASSLLGLPDTQYF
TGTGCCAGCAGTTTATTAGGTCTCCCAGATACGCAGTATTTT
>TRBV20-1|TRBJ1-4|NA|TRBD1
CSARGTGTEKLFF
TGCAGTGCTAGAGGGACAGGGACTGAAAAACTGTTTTTT
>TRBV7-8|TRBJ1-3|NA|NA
CASSLGRAGNTIYF
TGTGCCAGCAGCTTGGGAAGGGCCGGAAACACCATATATTTT
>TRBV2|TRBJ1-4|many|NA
CASSEVGGAEKLFF
TGTGCCAGCAGTGAAGTCGGAGGGGCTGAAAAACTGTTTTTT
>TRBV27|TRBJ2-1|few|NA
CASTDYNEQFF
TGTGCCTCCACCGACTACAATGAGCAGTTCTTC
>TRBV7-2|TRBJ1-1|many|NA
CASSVHLNTEAFF
TGTGCCAGCAGCGTACATTTGAACACTGAAGCTTTCTTT
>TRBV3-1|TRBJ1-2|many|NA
CASSKGQNYGYTF
TGTGCCAGCAGTAAAGGACAGAACTATGGCTACACCTTC
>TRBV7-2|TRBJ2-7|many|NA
CASSSPLGEQYF
TGTGCCAGCAGCTCCCCCCTTGGAGAGCAGTACTTC
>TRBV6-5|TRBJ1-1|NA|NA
CASSSRVQTEAFF
TGTGCCAGCAGTTCAAGGGTCCAGACTGAAGCTTTCTTT
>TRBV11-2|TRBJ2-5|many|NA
CASSFFAQETQYF
TGTGCCAGCAGCTTCTTTGCACAAGAGACCCAGTACTTC
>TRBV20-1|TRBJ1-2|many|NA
CSAEGAYGYTF
TGCAGTGCTGAGGGAGCCTATGGCTACACCTTC
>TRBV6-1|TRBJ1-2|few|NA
CASSPRGGVNYGYTF
TGTGCCAGCAGTCCCCGGGGTGGGGTTAACTATGGCTACACCTTC
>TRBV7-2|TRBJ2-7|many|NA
CASQSGYEQYF
TGTGCCAGCCAGTCCGGTTACGAGCAGTACTTC
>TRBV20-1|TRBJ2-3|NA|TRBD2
CSAPDGLAGTDTQYF
TGCAGTGCCCCCGACGGACTAGCGGGGACAGATACGCAGTATTTT
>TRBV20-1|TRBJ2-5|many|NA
CSAIGASGQETQYF
TGCAGTGCTATAGGTGCAAGCGGACAAGAGACCCAGTACTTC
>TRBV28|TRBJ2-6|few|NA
CASSSDSGYGANVLTF
TGTGCCAGCAGCTCTGATTCGGGTTATGGGGCCAACGTCCTGACTTTC
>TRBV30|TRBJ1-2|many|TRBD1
CAWSPDRGFMHTF
TGTGCCTGGAGCCCCGACAGGGGGTTTATGCACACCTTC
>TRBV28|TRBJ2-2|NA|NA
CAIQTANTGELFF
TGTGCCATACAGACAGCAAACACCGGGGAGCTGTTTTTT
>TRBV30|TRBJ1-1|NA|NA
CAWSVEERQTEAFF
TGTGCCTGGAGTGTAGAAGAACGGCAGACTGAAGCTTTCTTT
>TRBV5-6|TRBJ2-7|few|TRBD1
CASSLAGTGNSYEQYF
TGTGCCAGCAGCTTGGCCGGGACAGGGAACTCCTACGAGCAGTACTTC
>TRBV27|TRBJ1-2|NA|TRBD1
CASSLTGNYNYGYTF
TGTGCCAGCAGCCTGACAGGGAACTATAACTATGGCTACACCTTC
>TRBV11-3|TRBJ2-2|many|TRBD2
CASSLGLAGGPNTGELFF
TGTGCCAGCAGCTTGGGACTAGCGGGAGGGCCGAACACCGGGGAGCTGTTTTTT
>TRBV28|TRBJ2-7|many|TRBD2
CASSSRLASLTYEQYF
TGTGCCAGCAGTTCTAGACTAGCCTCACTTACCTACGAGCAGTACTTC
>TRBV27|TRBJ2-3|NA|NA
CASSPHGREDTDTQYF
TGTGCCAGCAGTCCCCATGGCAGGGAGGACACAGATACGCAGTATTTT
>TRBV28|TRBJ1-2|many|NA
CASSPPALSYGYTF
TGTGCCAGCAGTCCACCGGCCCTCTCCTATGGCTACACCTTC
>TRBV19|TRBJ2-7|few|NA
CASSGANYEQYF
TGTGCCAGTAGTGGGGCTAACTACGAGCAGTACTTC
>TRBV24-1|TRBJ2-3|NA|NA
CATRAGDGSTDTQYF
TGTGCCACCAGAGCAGGGGACGGAAGCACAGATACGCAGTATTTT
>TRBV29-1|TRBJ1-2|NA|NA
CSVEDRSLNSDGYTF
TGCAGCGTTGAAGATCGGTCACTCAACTCGGATGGCTACACCTTC